This T cell receptor beta chain originates from a study of T cells in Graves' hyperthyroidism and ophthalmopathy. V gave up 5 bases and J gave up 6 bases; unmatched junction bases: 11. CDR1 and CDR2 (germline): WNHNN, SYGVQD (reference sequence). This CDR3 is built from 15 residues. No ophthalmopathy progression within 18 months constituted stable Graves' hyperthyroidism. Fresh peripheral blood, around 10 ml of it, supplied the PBMCs. TCR beta CDR3 regions were amplified from RNA transcripts. In the first-round RT-PCR of the TCR CDR3, the HTBI primer set was used. TCRdb processed the multiplex PCR reads anew with MiXCR; each CDR3 protein has one entry. The sample records nearly 750,000 distinct CDR3 sequences, roughly a third being singletons. Overall study results and limits: Blood also carried most thyroid clonotypes expanded above 0.001. Before onset, by a median of around 6.1 months, the model predicted ophthalmopathy.

On this clonotype: As yet, its antigen is unknown.

Specimen: blood. The receptor's source is a woman in her thirties or forties with Graves' hyperthyroidism. The chain is built from TRBV10-1 and TRBJ2-5; TRBD1 matches 8 bases. This CDR3 reads CASSFSSTGEQTQYF. CDR3 sequence (DNA): TGCGCCAGCAGTTTTTCATCGACAGGGGAGCAGACCCAGTACTTC.